Reported below is one T cell receptor beta chain. Clones were read by immunoSEQ multiplex PCR, and TCRdb kept only the in-frame ones, dropping some. In the table there are approximately 280,000 clones, around 90% of which are singletons. The data were obtained in a study of blood T cell repertoires in COVID-19. Study overall: From T cells, B-cell-depleted T cells, or PBMCs came the material, which was cDNA or gDNA.

In Seattle, patients joined the study during active infection and were tracked longitudinally. Germline V gives CDR1 DFQATT, CDR2 SNEGSKA (reference sequence). Trimming took 5 bases from V and 4 from J, leaving 6 bases between them. This CDR3 has 11 residues. The receptor was derived from a woman in her thirties with COVID-19, enrolled during active disease. The chain recombines TRBV20-1 with TRBJ1-3; D gene uncertain. The specimen sequenced was peripheral blood. The CDR3 nucleotides are TGCAGTGCTCCTAGGGGAAACACCATATATTTT. Protein sequence: CSAPRGNTIYF.